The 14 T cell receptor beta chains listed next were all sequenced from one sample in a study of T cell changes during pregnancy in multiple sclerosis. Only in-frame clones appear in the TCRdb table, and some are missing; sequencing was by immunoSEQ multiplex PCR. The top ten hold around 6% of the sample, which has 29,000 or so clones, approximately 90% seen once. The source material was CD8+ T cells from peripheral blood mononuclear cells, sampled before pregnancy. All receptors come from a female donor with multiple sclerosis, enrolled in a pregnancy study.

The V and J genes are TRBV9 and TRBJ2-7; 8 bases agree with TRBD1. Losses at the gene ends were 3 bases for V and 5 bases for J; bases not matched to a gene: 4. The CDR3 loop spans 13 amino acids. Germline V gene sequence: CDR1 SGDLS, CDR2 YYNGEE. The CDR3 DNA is TGTGCCAGCAGCGGGGGACAGGTGGACGAGCAGTACTTC. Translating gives CASSGGQVDEQYF.

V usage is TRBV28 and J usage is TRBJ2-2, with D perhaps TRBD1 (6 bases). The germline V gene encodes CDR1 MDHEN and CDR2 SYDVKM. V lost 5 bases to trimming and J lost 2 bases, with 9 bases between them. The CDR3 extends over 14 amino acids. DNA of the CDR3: TGTGCCAGCAGTACAGGGACCAACACCGGGGAGCTGTTTTTT. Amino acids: CASSTGTNTGELFF.

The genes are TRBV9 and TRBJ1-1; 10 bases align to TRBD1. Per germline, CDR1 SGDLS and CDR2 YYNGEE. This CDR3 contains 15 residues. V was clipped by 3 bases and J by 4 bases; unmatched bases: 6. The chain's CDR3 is CASSAERTGGTEAFF. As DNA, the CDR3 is TGTGCCAGCAGCGCCGAGCGGACAGGGGGCACTGAAGCTTTCTTT.

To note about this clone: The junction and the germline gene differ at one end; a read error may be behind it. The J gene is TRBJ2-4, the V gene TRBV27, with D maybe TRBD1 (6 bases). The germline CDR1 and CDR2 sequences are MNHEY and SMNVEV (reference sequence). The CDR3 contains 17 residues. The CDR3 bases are TGTGCCAGCACTTTAGCCTACAGGGATGGGGCCAAAAACATTCAGTACTTC. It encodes CASTLAYRDGAKNIQYF.

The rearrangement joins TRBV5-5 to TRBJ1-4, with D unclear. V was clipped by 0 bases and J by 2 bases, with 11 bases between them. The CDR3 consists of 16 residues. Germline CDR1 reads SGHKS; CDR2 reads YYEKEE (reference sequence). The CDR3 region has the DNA TGTGCCAGCAGCTTGGCACCCAGCAGGACTAATGAAAAACTGTTTTTT. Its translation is CASSLAPSRTNEKLFF. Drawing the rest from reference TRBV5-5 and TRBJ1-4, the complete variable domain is DAGVTQSPTHLIKTRGQQVTLRCSPISGHKSVSWYQQVLGQGPQFIFQYYEKEERGRGNFPDRFSARQFPNYSSELNVNALLLGDSALYLCASSLAPSRTNEKLFFGSGTQLSVL.

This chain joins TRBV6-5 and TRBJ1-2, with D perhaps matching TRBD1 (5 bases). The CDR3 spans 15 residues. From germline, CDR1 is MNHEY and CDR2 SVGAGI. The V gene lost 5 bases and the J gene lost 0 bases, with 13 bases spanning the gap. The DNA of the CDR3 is TGTGCCAGCAGTCCCGGAAGGGGCCCTAACTATGGCTACACCTTC. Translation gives CASSPGRGPNYGYTF.

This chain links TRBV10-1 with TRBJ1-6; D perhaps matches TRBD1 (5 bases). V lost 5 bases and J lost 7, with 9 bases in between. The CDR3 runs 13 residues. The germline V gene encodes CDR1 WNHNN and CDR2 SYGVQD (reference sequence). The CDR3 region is CASSPNRNSPLHF. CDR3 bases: TGCGCCAGCAGTCCAAACAGGAATTCACCCCTCCACTTT.

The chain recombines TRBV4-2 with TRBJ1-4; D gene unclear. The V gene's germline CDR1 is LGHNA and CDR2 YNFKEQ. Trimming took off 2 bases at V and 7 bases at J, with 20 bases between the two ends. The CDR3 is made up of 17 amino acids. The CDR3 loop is CASSQIVEGVDREKLFF. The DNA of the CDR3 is TGTGCCAGCAGCCAAATCGTCGAGGGTGTGGATCGTGAAAAACTGTTTTTT.

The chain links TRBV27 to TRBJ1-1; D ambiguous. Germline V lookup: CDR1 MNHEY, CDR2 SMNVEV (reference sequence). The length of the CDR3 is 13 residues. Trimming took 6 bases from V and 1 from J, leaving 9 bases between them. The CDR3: CASRPRQNTEAFF. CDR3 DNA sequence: TGTGCCAGCAGACCTCGACAGAACACTGAAGCTTTCTTT.

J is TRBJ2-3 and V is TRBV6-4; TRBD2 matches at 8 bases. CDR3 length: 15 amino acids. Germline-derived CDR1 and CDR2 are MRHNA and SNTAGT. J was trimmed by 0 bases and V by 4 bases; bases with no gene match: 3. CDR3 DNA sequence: TGTGCCAGCAGTGCACTAGCGGCTAGCACAGATACGCAGTATTTT. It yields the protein CASSALAASTDTQYF.

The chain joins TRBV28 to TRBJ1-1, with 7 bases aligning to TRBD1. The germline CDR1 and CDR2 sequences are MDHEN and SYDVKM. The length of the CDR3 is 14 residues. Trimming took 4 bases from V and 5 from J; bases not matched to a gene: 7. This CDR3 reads CASSYRGRRTEAFF. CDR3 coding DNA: TGTGCCAGCAGTTATAGGGGGCGAAGGACTGAAGCTTTCTTT.

The CDR3 sequence: CASSPGGEQFF. The DNA for the CDR3 is TGTGCCAGCAGCCCTGGGGGGGAGCAGTTCTTC. J is TRBJ2-1 and V is TRBV7-3, with a tentative D call TRBD2 (6 bases). V lost 5 bases to trimming and J lost 10 bases, with 9 bases between them. The CDR3 length is 11 residues. Per the germline V gene, CDR1 is SGHTA and CDR2 is FQGTGA.

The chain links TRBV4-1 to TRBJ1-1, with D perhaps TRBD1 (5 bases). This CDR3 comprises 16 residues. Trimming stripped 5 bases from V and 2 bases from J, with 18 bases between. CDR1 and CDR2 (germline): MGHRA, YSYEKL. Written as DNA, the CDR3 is TGCGCCAGCAGCTTATTTCACGGGGGTTTTAACACTGAAGCTTTCTTT. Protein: CASSLFHGGFNTEAFF.

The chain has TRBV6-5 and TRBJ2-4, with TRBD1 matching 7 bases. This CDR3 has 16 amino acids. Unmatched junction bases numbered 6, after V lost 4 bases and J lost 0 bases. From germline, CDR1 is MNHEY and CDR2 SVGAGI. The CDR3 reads CASSFLTGLAKNIQYF. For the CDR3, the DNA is TGTGCCAGCAGTTTCCTGACAGGGTTAGCCAAAAACATTCAGTACTTC.